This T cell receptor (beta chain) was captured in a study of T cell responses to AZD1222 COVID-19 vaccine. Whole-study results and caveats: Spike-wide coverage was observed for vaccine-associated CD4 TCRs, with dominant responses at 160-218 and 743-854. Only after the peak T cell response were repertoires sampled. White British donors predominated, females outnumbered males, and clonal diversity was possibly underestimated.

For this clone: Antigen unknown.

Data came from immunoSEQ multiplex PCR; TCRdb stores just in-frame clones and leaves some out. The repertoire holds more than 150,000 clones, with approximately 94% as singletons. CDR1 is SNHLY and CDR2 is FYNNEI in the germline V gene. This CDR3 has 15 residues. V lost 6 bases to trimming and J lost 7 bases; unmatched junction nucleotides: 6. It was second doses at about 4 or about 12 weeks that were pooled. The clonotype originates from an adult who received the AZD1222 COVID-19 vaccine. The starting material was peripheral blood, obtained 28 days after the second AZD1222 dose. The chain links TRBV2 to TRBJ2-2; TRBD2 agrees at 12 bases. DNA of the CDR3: TGTGCCAGCAGGCGACTAGCGGGAGCGGGCGGGGAGCTGTTTTTT. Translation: CASRRLAGAGGELFF.